Listed here is a single T cell receptor (beta chain). Its antigen is still unknown. Profiling relied on immunoSEQ multiplex PCR, and the TCRdb table lists in-frame clones only, not all of them. The sample includes 50,000 or so clones, around four fifths of them seen just once. Unmatched junction bases numbered 6, after V lost 6 bases and J lost 2 bases. The CDR3 consists of 15 residues. The germline gives CDR1 SGHTA, CDR2 FQGNSA. This record comes from a study of cytotoxic CD8 clonotypes in ibrutinib-treated CLL. The study, taken as a whole, reports: A rise in clonality was seen at ibrutinib response, and a fall back toward baseline was seen at progression. Shared public clonotypes were rare, and on treatment they either got smaller or stayed the same.

The sequence was obtained from a human donor with chronic lymphocytic leukemia. The sample was PBMCs, taken after 24 months of ibrutinib treatment. This sequence joins TRBV7-2 and TRBJ2-2; TRBD1 aligns across 7 bases. The CDR3 sequence is CASRRDRTNTGELFF. CDR3 in DNA: TGTGCCAGCAGACGGGACAGAACCAACACCGGGGAGCTGTTTTTT.